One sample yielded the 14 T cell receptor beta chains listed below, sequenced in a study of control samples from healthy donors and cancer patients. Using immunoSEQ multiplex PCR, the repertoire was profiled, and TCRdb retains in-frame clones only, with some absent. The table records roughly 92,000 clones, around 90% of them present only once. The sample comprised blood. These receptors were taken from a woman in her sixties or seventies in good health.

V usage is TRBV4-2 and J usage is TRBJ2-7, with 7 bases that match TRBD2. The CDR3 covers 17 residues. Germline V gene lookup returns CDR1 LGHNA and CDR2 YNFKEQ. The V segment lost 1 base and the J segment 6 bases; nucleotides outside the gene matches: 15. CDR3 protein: CASSQGGKLASPSEQYF. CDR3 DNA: TGTGCCAGCAGCCAAGGGGGCAAACTAGCGAGTCCCTCCGAGCAGTACTTC.

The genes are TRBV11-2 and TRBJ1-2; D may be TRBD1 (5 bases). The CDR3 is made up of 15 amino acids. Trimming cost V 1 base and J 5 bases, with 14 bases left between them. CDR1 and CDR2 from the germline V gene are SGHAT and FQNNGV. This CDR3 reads CASSLGTHVGYGYTF. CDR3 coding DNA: TGTGCCAGCAGCTTAGGGACACACGTTGGGTATGGCTACACCTTC.

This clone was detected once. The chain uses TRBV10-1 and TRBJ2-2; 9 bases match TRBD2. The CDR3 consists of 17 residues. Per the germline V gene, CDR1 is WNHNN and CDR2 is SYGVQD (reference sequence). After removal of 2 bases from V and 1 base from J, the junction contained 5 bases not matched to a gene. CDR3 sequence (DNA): TGCGCCAGCAGTGAGGCGGCGCGGGGGGGGAACACCGGGGAGCTGTTTTTT. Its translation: CASSEAARGGNTGELFF.

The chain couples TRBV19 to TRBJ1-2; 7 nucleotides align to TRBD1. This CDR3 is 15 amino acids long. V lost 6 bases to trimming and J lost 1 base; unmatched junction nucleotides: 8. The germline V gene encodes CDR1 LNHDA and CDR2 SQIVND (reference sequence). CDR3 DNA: TGTGCCAGTAGCGACGGGACAGCCCTTAACTATGGCTACACCTTC. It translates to CASSDGTALNYGYTF.

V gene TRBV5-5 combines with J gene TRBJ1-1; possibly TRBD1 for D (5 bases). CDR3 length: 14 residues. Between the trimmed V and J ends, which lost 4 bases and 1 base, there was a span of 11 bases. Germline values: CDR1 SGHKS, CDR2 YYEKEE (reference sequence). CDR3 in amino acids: CASSPGQRNTEAFF. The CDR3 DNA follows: TGTGCCAGCAGCCCTGGACAACGGAACACTGAAGCTTTCTTT.

The CDR3 sequence: CASRSERGGRPDTQYF. The DNA of the CDR3 is TGTGCCAGCAGATCCGAGCGGGGGGGACGCCCAGATACGCAGTATTTT. The chain employs TRBV7-9 and TRBJ2-3, with 10 bases aligning to TRBD2. CDR1 SEHNR and CDR2 FQNEAQ come from the germline V gene (reference sequence). CDR3 size: 16 residues. J was trimmed by 4 bases and V by 6 bases; bases with no gene match: 10.

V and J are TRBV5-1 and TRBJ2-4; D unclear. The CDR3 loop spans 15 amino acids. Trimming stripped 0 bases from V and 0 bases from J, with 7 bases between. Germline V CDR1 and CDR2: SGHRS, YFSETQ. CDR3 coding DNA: TGCGCCAGCAGCTTGGTACCACTAGCCAAAAACATTCAGTACTTC. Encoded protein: CASSLVPLAKNIQYF.

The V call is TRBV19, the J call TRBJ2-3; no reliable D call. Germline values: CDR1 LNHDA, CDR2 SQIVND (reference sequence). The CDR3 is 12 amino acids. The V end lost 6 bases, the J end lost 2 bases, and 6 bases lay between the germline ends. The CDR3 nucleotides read TGTGCCAGTAGCAGTTTCACAGATACGCAGTATTTT. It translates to CASSSFTDTQYF.

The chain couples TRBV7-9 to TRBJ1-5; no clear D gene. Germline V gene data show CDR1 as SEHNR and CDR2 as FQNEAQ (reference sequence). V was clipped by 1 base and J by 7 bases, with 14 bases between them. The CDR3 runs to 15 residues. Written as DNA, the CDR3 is TGTGCCAGCAGCTTAGGGGCCACGCCGGGACAGCCCCAGCATTTT. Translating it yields CASSLGATPGQPQHF.

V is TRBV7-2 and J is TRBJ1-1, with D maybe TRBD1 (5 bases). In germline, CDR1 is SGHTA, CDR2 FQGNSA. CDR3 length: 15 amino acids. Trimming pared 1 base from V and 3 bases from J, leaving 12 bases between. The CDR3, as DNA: TGTGCCAGCAGCTTAGTAGGGACCCCTTACACTGAAGCTTTCTTT. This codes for CASSLVGTPYTEAFF. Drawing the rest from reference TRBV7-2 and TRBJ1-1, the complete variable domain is GAGVSQSPSNKVTEKGKDVELRCDPISGHTALYWYRQSLGQGLEFLIYFQGNSAPDKSGLPSDRFSAERTGGSVSTLTIQRTQQEDSAVYLCASSLVGTPYTEAFFGQGTRLTVV.

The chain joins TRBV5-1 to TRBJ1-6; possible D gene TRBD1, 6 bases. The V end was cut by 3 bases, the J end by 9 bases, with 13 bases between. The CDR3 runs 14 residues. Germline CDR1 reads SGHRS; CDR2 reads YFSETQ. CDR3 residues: CASSSQDSRSPLHF. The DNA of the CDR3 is TGCGCCAGCAGCTCCCAGGACAGTCGTTCACCCCTCCACTTT.

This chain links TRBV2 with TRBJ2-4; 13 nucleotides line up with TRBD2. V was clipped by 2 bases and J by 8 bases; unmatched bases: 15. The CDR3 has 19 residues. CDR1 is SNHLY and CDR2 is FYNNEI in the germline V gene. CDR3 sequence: CASSESRRKLAGGVDIQYF. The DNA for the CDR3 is TGTGCCAGCAGTGAATCTCGGAGGAAACTAGCGGGGGGGGTTGACATTCAGTACTTC.

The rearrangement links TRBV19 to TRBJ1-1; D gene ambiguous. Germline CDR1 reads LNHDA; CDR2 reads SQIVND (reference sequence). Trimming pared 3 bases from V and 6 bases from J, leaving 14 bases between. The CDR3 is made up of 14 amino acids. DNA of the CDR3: TGTGCCAGTAGTATCTCTCAGGCTTGGGCTGAAGCTTTCTTT. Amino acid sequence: CASSISQAWAEAFF. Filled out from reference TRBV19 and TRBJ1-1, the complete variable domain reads DGGITQSPKYLFRKEGQNVTLSCEQNLNHDAMYWYRQDPGQGLRLIYYSQIVNDFQKGDIAEGYSVSREKKESFPLTVTSAQKNPTAFYLCASSISQAWAEAFFGQGTRLTVV.

The CDR3 coding sequence is TGTGCCAGCAGCCTGGTCCGGGGAAACACCATATATTTT. Protein sequence: CASSLVRGNTIYF. The chain joins TRBV5-6 to TRBJ1-3; D remains ambiguous. The CDR3 loop spans 13 amino acids. Trimming cost V 4 bases and J 4 bases, with 9 bases left between them. From germline, CDR1 is SGHDT and CDR2 YYEEEE.